The entry below describes one T cell receptor beta chain. This likely comes from a read error, as the CDR3 has no conserved phenylalanine or tryptophan at its end. Germline V gives CDR1 SQVTM, CDR2 ANQGSEA. The CDR3 runs to 13 residues. The study co-extracted DNA and RNA from 20-30 mg of unsorted bulk tissue. Tumor regions sampled: superior, inferior, left, right poles, and centre. Making TCR beta cDNA involved around 500 ng total RNA and a constant-region primer. Researchers made the TCR beta libraries by running three nested multiplex PCR rounds with slightly modified ARM-PCR. Both of the initial two PCR rounds ran for 10 cycles and employed TRBV1-TRBV30 forward primers alongside a C-beta reverse primer. TCRdb recomputed calls from the multiplex PCR reads with MiXCR, one row per CDR3 protein. Of about 54,000 distinct CDR3 sequences listed, roughly 77% were seen once; the top ten hold around 23%. This record belongs to a study of tumor-infiltrating lymphocytes in primary liver carcinoma.

The rearrangement joins TRBV29-1 to TRBJ2-2, with 7 nucleotides matching TRBD2. The TCR originated in a man aged 40-49 years with primary liver carcinoma and hepatitis B virus infection. Sequencing input: liver tumor tissue from sampling region 2. Subset defined: tumor region T2, inferior pole. CDR3 sequence: CSVRTSLAGELFL. The DNA for the CDR3 is TGCAGCGTTCGGACTAGTTTAGCCGGGGAACTGTTTCTT.